This T cell receptor (beta chain) was documented in a study of cytomegalovirus exposure and HLA in healthy donors (dated by TCRdb to the late 2010s). Notes on the research overall: In an earlier analysis of 587 of the donors, roughly 300 Gb of sequence data and approximately 120 million unique TCR beta sequences from about 180 million T cells were reported. A separate validation cohort of 100 to 150 different subjects was used in addition to the 666-subject first cohort. The study profiled the T cell repertoires of some 610 subjects by immunosequencing and related them to cytomegalovirus serostatus. Class I and class II HLA loci were covered by the typing at four-digit resolution. Of the 300 to 500 genotyped donors, approximately 80% were placed in the genetic ancestry cluster associated with self-reported Caucasian donors. Several DR-DQ haplotypes were treated as single units for association and clustering because of strong linkage in the cohort. Typing coverage differed by locus: A, B, C, DRB1 and DQB1 were typed in roughly 620-640 donors, DQA1 in 522, DPA1 in roughly 590, and DPB1 in 450 to 480. Genome-wide SNP genotypes for about three fifths of the 666 donors were used in a later genetic analysis, which treated that subset as a discovery cohort. The study aimed to test whether signatures of past pathogen exposure could be identified by cataloging public T cell receptors. All discovery cohort repertoires had been generated using a single sequencing platform. An early release covering roughly 600 HLA-typed donors comprised about 310 gigabases of sequencing data and around 85 million unique TCR sequences. An earlier analysis of approximately 640 of the donors applied high-throughput TCR beta sequencing to assess whether each TCR beta V gene segment acted as functional or pseudogenic. High-throughput TCR immunosequencing, statistical association of individual TCRs with disease status, and machine learning were combined to predict cytomegalovirus infection status. The later analysis used no new phenotypic data to find candidate immune exposures, relying instead on TCR beta sequences and their occurrence across donors. A later analysis re-analyzed previously published TCR beta repertoires from 600 to 850 donors and added high-resolution HLA genotyping to study TCR occurrence patterns. On average, roughly 250,000 unique TCR beta nucleotide sequences were sequenced per donor among 398 genotyped donors of the cohort, with 15% to 20% of those sequences being non-productive. Alongside the repertoire data, information on donor age, sex, ethnicity and CMV serostatus was compiled.

The library was produced with the immunoSEQ multiplex PCR assay. The multiplex PCR relied on a mix of 60 forward primers for TCR Vbeta segments and 13 reverse primers for TCR Jbeta segments. A multiplex PCR assay on genomic DNA amplified the CDR3 region of rearranged TCR beta genes. The Illumina HiSeq System was used to sequence the amplified TCR beta libraries as 87-base-pair reads. Processing in the source paper ran as follows. Across the 600 to 700 repertoires, a later analysis counted 80 million or so unique TCR beta chains, roughly 11 million of which were shared by at least two donors. Raw reads were error-corrected and collapsed into unique sequences with a nearest-neighbor algorithm that merged closely related sequences to remove PCR and sequencing errors. Alignment of CDR3 sequences to IMGT reference sequences was used to assign V, D and J gene segments. For a sequence to be retained, a match of at least six nucleotides to both a V gene segment and a J gene segment was required. A rearrangement was called productive if the CDR3 had no stop codons and remained in frame with V and J, and every other rearrangement was called non-productive. Following IMGT convention, CDR3 was defined as the stretch from the second conserved V-encoded cysteine up to the conserved J-encoded phenylalanine. Sequences without an unambiguous match to a single V gene segment were excluded from the earlier analysis of several hundred of the donors. In an earlier analysis of 587 of the donors, V segments were called functional above 56.7% productive rearrangements and were called segregating when the between-donor standard deviation exceeded 5%. A statistical classification framework was built to diagnose cytomegalovirus status from the catalog of TCR beta chain sequences. In a later analysis, TCR nucleotide sequences were compared against IMGT/GENE-DB human TR gene sequences so that V and J genes could be assigned. A later analysis assigned CDR3 sequences and most-parsimonious VDJ recombination scenarios with the TCRdist pipeline. In a later analysis, each TCR beta chain was defined by its CDR3 amino acid sequence together with its V-gene family, and reads without a unique V-gene family were excluded. To address suspected cross-contamination and a sequencing artifact, a later analysis removed a few hundred highly shared, low-generation-probability nucleotide sequences. For each public chain, a later analysis derived a clonal expansion index from normalized ranks of inferred template counts within each repertoire. Generation probabilities in a later analysis came from a VDJ recombination model fitted to out-of-frame rearrangements, and those results were checked against IGoR. Hypergeometric tests were used in a later analysis to score TCR-TCR, TCR-HLA and TCR-CMV co-occurrence, with a repertoire-size bias correction applied to the TCR pairs. In a later analysis, false discovery rates were estimated by permuting HLA or CMV assignments 20 times. In a later analysis, co-occurring TCRs were grouped with DBSCAN, and TCRdist sequence similarity was added when clustering was performed within HLA-allele-positive subsets. Co-occurrence clustering excluded repertoires with fewer than 30,000 or more than 120,000 public chains, plus five with anomalous nucleotide sharing. TCRdb retrieved this table from immuneACCESS and kept in-frame rearrangements only. Not all clones are present; in checked studies, unresolved V genes account for under half, and no reason is known for the remainder. V, J and clone size are those of that table, while D and trimming were read from the DNA. The table for this sample lists around 100,000 clones; roughly 73% of them were counted only once. The ten largest clones represent less than 4.5% of the sample.

The study at large found these results: HLA typing was unavailable for some donors at each locus, so association tests used only the typed subset. A further reported finding was that TCR beta sequences accurately predicted the HLA-A and HLA-B alleles for most subjects in the first cohort. According to a later analysis, parvovirus B19, influenza, CMV and Epstein-Barr virus appeared linked to several top co-occurrence clusters. A cluster of highly shared sequence variants was judged likely to represent a technical artifact of the sequencing pipeline. In a later analysis, HLA-associated TCR beta chains showed more clonal expansion and lower generation probabilities than non-associated chains that were equally common. The cohort was sequenced for TCR beta chains only, and without alpha or paired-chain data the features that could be detected were limited. In an earlier analysis of around 500 of the donors, most TCR beta V segments appeared in productive rearrangements about 87% or about 30% of the time, broadly matching IMGT annotations. Linkage disequilibrium might explain the correlated functional status among segregating V segments, but an unknown experimental factor could not be excluded. In a later genetic analysis, a missense DCLRE1C variant was associated with V-gene and J-gene trimming of TCR beta chains, and the association was replicated in an independent cohort. The authors suggested that the approach could potentially be generalized to other disease states and immunological phenotypes. In both the original and validation cohorts, the classifier was reported to diagnose cytomegalovirus status with high specificity and sensitivity. Compared with the approximately 710-donor mean, donors in an Asian-associated ancestry cluster had fewer N-insertions in productive TCRs, according to a later genetic analysis. Most TCR sequences were observed very rarely across donors, whereas some public TCRs were present in many individuals. For the cohort, immune exposure information was limited to CMV serostatus. Some IMGT-functional V segments, including TRBV6-2 and TRBV6-3, could not be distinguished by the 87-base-pair reads and were therefore excluded. According to a later analysis, TCR association rates differed among HLA loci, with DRB1 alleles showing the most associated TCRs and HLA-C alleles showing the fewest. Most CMV-associated TCR beta chains appeared to be HLA-restricted in a later analysis, and the HLA associations seemed to be driven largely by CMV exposure. In the study, about 150 TCR beta chains were listed as associated with cytomegalovirus. In a later analysis, some 18,000 TCR beta sequences were associated with specific HLA alleles at a false discovery rate of 0.05. In vitro tests confirmed that a few of the cytomegalovirus-associated TCR beta chains recognize cytomegalovirus antigens. Strong co-occurrence of HLA alleles, especially DR and DQ, made assigning TCR associations to individual alleles difficult. The presence/absence analyses assumed that sequencing depth was roughly uniform across donors, and that assumption may not be true. Because counts were too low, around 17 rarely observed V segments, including chromosome 9 orphons, were left out of the earlier analysis of roughly 600 of the donors.

Points on this clone: Its antigen target is currently unknown. No clone much larger than this one lies a single base away; base qualities are absent.

Reading from cysteine to phenylalanine, the CDR3 counts 13 amino acids. Only CDR3 DNA is held: 39 bases, read in frame from base 1. CDR1 is given as SQVTM and CDR2 as ANQGSEA, both from the germline V gene. Unmatched junction bases come to 7, with V trimmed by 5 bases and J by 4 bases. The cohort was made up of 666 healthy bone marrow donors. Cohort members were all nominally healthy when sampled, although unrecorded immune exposures were likely present. The donor tested CMV seronegative, placing the donor among the roughly 350 seronegative members of the cohort. Each donor provided a peripheral blood sample, and peripheral blood mononuclear cells were used for TCR beta sequencing. The Qiagen DNeasy Blood Extraction Kit was used to extract genomic DNA from the blood cell samples.

The material sequenced was PBMCs. This clonotype was sampled from a man aged 35-49 years in good health and CMV-seronegative. The chain employs TRBV29-1 and TRBJ2-5; TRBD1 aligns with 7 central bases. The CDR3 amino acid sequence is: CSVTTGRGETQYF. The nucleotide sequence is TGCAGCGTTACGACAGGGAGAGGAGAGACCCAGTACTTC. When the CDR3 is completed using the reference TRBV29-1 and TRBJ2-5 genes on either side, the full variable domain is SAVISQKPSRDICQRGTSLTIQCQVDSQVTMMFWYRQQPGQSLTLIATANQGSEATYESGFVIDKFPISRPNLTFSTLTVSNMSPEDSSIYLCSVTTGRGETQYFGPGTRLLVL.